Listed below are T cell receptor beta chains from one sample, sequenced in a study of regulatory T cells in long-lasting Graves disease. Via MiXCR, TCRdb re-called the multiplex PCR reads, giving one row per CDR3 protein. The data contain 400,000 or so distinct CDR3 sequences, around a quarter of them singletons. The sample here was peripheral blood mononuclear cells (PBMCs), taken when the disease was refractory, from a patient treated with antithyroid drugs. Source of these receptors: a female donor with Graves disease. The CDR3 runs from the conserved cysteine through the conserved F or W. Fields, in order: clone size, J gene, V gene, D gene, CDR3 protein, CDR3 DNA. D genes are given only for firm matches. Clone size is not always given. Where it is, it says once, few, many or a class for expanded clones.

>-|TRBJ1-4|TRBV29-1|TRBD1
CSVTTRDRAREKLFF
TGCAGCGTCACCACCCGGGACAGGGCCCGAGAAAAACTGTTTTTT
>-|TRBJ2-5|TRBV12-3/TRBV12-4|TRBD1
CASRVEGTGLETQYF
TGTGCCAGCAGGGTTGAAGGGACAGGGTTAGAGACCCAGTACTTC
>many|TRBJ1-1|TRBV30|-
CAWSRSGDEAFF
TGTGCCTGGAGTCGGTCAGGGGATGAAGCTTTCTTT
>-|TRBJ2-1|TRBV28|TRBD2
CASSPTRGLAGVGANEQFF
TGTGCCAGCAGCCCGACCCGGGGACTAGCGGGAGTCGGGGCCAATGAGCAGTTCTTC
>-|TRBJ2-7|TRBV13|-
CASSWVREVIYEQYF
TGTGCCAGCAGCTGGGTGAGGGAGGTTATCTACGAGCAGTACTTC
>few|TRBJ2-2|TRBV24-1|-
CAIRSPNTGELFF
TGTGCCATCAGGAGCCCGAACACCGGGGAGCTGTTTTTT
>-|TRBJ1-2|TRBV7-3|-
CASSLNGVGYTF
TGTGCCAGCAGCTTAAACGGCGTTGGCTACACCTTC
>-|TRBJ1-2|TRBV11-3|-
CASSPQGPGYTF
TGTGCCAGCAGCCCACAGGGACCTGGCTACACCTTC
>many|TRBJ1-5|TRBV2|-
CASSLGQGRKNQPQHF
TGTGCCAGCAGTCTGGGGCAGGGGAGAAAGAATCAGCCCCAGCATTTT
>many|TRBJ2-7|TRBV28|TRBD1
CASSNQGTGGYEQYF
TGTGCCAGCAGCAACCAAGGGACAGGCGGCTACGAGCAGTACTTC